The source of this T cell receptor beta chain is a study of blood T cell repertoires in COVID-19. Clones were read by immunoSEQ multiplex PCR, and TCRdb kept only the in-frame ones, dropping some. The repertoire holds about 200,000 clones, 80% to 90% seen once, with around 8% in the top ten. The clonotype was recovered from a young woman who had recovered from COVID-19. Material for sequencing was PBMCs or T cells enriched from blood (not recorded which).

CDR3 loop: CASSVVEAGGLNNEQFF. In DNA, the CDR3 is TGTGCCAGCAGCGTAGTGGAAGCGGGGGGGCTGAACAATGAGCAGTTCTTC. The chain uses TRBV9 and TRBJ2-1; 10 nucleotides align to TRBD2. The germline gives CDR1 SGDLS, CDR2 YYNGEE. The CDR3 covers 17 residues. V lost 0 bases, J lost 5 bases, and 8 bases stayed unmatched.